This TCR beta chain comes out of a study of blood T cell repertoires in COVID-19. Across the whole study: Acute and convalescent COVID-19 samples came from the United States, Italy and Spain.

The CDR3 has 15 amino acids. The V gene's germline CDR1 is SGHRS and CDR2 YFSETQ. Trimming stripped 7 bases from V and 4 bases from J, with 21 bases between. As originally analysed: Amplification with reference gene primers provided the estimates of nucleated cell counts. Produced via immunoSEQ multiplex PCR; TCRdb's table is partial and in-frame only. V and J calls and clone size are as listed in that table; D and trimming were resolved from the DNA. The table includes 130,000 to 150,000 clones, 88% detected once. The receptor was isolated from a man in his fifties with active or convalescent COVID-19. This chain connects TRBV5-1 to TRBJ2-7; the D is unclear. The sequenced sample was peripheral blood. CDR3 residues: CASRLERSAAYEQYF. CDR3 nucleotide sequence: TGCGCCAGCCGCCTCGAGAGATCCGCAGCGTACGAGCAGTACTTC.